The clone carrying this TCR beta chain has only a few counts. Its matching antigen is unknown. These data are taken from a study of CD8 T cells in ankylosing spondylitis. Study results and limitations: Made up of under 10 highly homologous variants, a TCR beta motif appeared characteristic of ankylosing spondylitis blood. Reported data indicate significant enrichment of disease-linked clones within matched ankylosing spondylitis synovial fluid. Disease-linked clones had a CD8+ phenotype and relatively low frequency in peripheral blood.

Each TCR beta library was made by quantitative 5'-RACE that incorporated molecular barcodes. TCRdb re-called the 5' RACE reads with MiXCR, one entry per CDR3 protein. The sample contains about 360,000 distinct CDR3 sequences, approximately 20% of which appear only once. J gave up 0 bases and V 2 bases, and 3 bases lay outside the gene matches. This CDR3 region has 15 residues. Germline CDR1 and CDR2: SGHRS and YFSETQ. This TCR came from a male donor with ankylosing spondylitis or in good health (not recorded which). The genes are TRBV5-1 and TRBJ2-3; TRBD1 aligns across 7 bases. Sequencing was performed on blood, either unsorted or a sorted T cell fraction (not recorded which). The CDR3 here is CASSFLDRSTDTQYF. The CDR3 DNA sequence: TGCGCCAGCAGCTTTCTGGACAGGAGCACAGATACGCAGTATTTT.